Following are 13 T cell receptor beta chains from one sample sequenced in a study of T cells after somatic rescue of genetic block. TCRdb's copy holds only in-frame clones and misses some; the assay was immunoSEQ multiplex PCR. This table has 110,000 or so clones, around nine tenths appearing once. Specimen: peripheral blood mononuclear cells (PBMCs). All receptors come from a woman aged 18 to 35.

The rearrangement joins TRBV14 to TRBJ1-3; D perhaps matches TRBD1 (5 bases). Germline V gene lookup returns CDR1 SGHDN and CDR2 FVKESK. V dropped 3 bases and J dropped 8 bases, with 14 bases sitting between them. The CDR3 contains 14 residues. In DNA form, the CDR3 reads TGTGCCAGCAGCCAGGGACCTCGTGGGGACACCATATATTTT. It codes for CASSQGPRGDTIYF.

The V gene is TRBV14, the J gene TRBJ2-7, with D possibly TRBD1 on 5 matching bases. Germline CDR1 SGHDN, CDR2 FVKESK. Trimming removed 3 bases at V and 3 bases at J, with 12 bases between. The CDR3 runs 14 residues. CDR3 nucleotides: TGTGCCAGCAGCCAGAGACACAGGTTCTACGAGCAGTACTTC. It specifies CASSQRHRFYEQYF. Together with reference TRBV14 and TRBJ2-7, the CDR3 gives the full variable domain: EAGVTQFPSHSVIEKGQTVTLRCDPISGHDNLYWYRRVMGKEIKFLLHFVKESKQDESGMPNNRFLAERTGGTYSTLKVQPAELEDSGVYFCASSQRHRFYEQYFGPGTRLTVT.

This chain connects TRBV7-3 to TRBJ2-3; 15 bases line up with TRBD2. V lost 2 bases and J lost 5; bases outside the gene matches: 2. The germline V gene encodes CDR1 SGHTA and CDR2 FQGTGA. The CDR3 runs to 16 residues. The CDR3 sequence: CASSLGTSGGQDTQYF. CDR3 bases: TGTGCCAGCAGCTTAGGGACTAGCGGGGGGCAAGATACGCAGTATTTT.

The V gene is TRBV7-9, the J gene TRBJ2-7; 8 nucleotides align to TRBD2. CDR1 and CDR2 (germline): SEHNR, FQNEAQ (reference sequence). The length of the CDR3 is 15 residues. V lost 0 bases to trimming and J lost 2 bases; unmatched junction nucleotides: 3. The CDR3 protein is CASSLAAGGAYEQYF. CDR3 in DNA: TGTGCCAGCAGCTTAGCCGCGGGGGGCGCCTACGAGCAGTACTTC.

This rearrangement joins TRBV7-2 to TRBJ1-5, with D maybe TRBD1 (6 bases). CDR1 and CDR2 (germline): SGHTA, FQGNSA. V lost 5 bases and J lost 2, with 13 bases in between. The CDR3 spans 15 residues. The CDR3 region is CASSPSGEGNQPQHF. CDR3 nucleotides: TGTGCCAGCAGCCCCTCAGGGGAAGGCAATCAGCCCCAGCATTTT.

The gene calls are TRBV28 and TRBJ2-2, with 8 bases identical to TRBD1. With 3 bases clipped from V and 3 bases from J, the junction kept 9 bases outside the gene matches. Germline values: CDR1 MDHEN, CDR2 SYDVKM. CDR3 length: 17 residues. The chain's CDR3 is CASSFEQGALDTGELFF. As DNA, the CDR3 is TGTGCCAGCAGTTTCGAGCAGGGGGCGCTGGACACCGGGGAGCTGTTTTTT.

This chain uses TRBV4-2 with TRBJ2-7; 7 nucleotides agree with TRBD1. The CDR3 sequence is 15 residues long. Germline CDR1 and CDR2: LGHNA and YNFKEQ. J lost 5 bases, V lost 0 bases, and 7 bases had no gene match. The CDR3 region is CASSQDWTGFDEQYF. The DNA of the CDR3 is TGTGCCAGCAGCCAAGATTGGACAGGATTTGACGAGCAGTACTTC.

This sequence joins TRBV19 and TRBJ2-1, with D perhaps matching TRBD1 (6 bases). Germline V gene data show CDR1 as LNHDA and CDR2 as SQIVND (reference sequence). CDR3 length equals 16 residues. V was trimmed by 2 bases and J by 9 bases, leaving 20 bases between them. CDR3 region: CASSISHRAKIGEQFF. The CDR3 coding sequence is TGTGCCAGTAGTATATCGCACAGGGCCAAAATTGGTGAGCAGTTCTTC.

The chain recombines TRBV5-5 with TRBJ2-1; no clear D gene. V dropped 1 base and J dropped 5 bases, with 10 bases sitting between them. The CDR3 has 14 residues. Germline-derived CDR1 and CDR2 are SGHKS and YYEKEE (reference sequence). Here the CDR3 reads CASSLYGPNNEQFF. The CDR3 bases are TGTGCCAGCAGCTTGTACGGACCGAACAATGAGCAGTTCTTC.

The rearrangement joins TRBV5-1 to TRBJ1-1; TRBD1 matches at 8 bases. The germline V gene encodes CDR1 SGHRS and CDR2 YFSETQ. The CDR3 loop spans 15 amino acids. V shed 2 bases and J 0 bases; nucleotides not matched to a gene: 3. CDR3 sequence reads: CASSFQGQVNTEAFF. The CDR3 nucleotides read TGCGCCAGCAGCTTCCAGGGACAGGTGAACACTGAAGCTTTCTTT.

The chain links TRBV7-2 to TRBJ1-1; 7 nucleotides align to TRBD1. The V gene end was trimmed by 0 bases and the J gene end by 0 bases; junction bases not matched to a gene: 1. Germline values: CDR1 SGHTA, CDR2 FQGNSA. The CDR3 has 15 residues. The CDR3: CASSLAQGMNTEAFF. The CDR3 region has the DNA TGTGCCAGCAGCTTAGCACAGGGGATGAACACTGAAGCTTTCTTT.

This CDR3 is CASSVELAGNTGELFF. CDR3 sequence (DNA): TGTGCCAGCAGCGTAGAACTAGCGGGAAACACCGGGGAGCTGTTTTTT. V usage is TRBV9 and J usage is TRBJ2-2; 10 nucleotides match TRBD2. Germline CDR1 reads SGDLS; CDR2 reads YYNGEE. Trimming cost V 0 bases and J 2 bases; bases outside gene matches: 1. The CDR3 consists of 16 residues.

The J gene is TRBJ2-2, the V gene TRBV4-2; perhaps TRBD2 as D (7 bases). The CDR3 runs 15 residues. Per the germline V gene, CDR1 is LGHNA and CDR2 is YNFKEQ. V was shortened by 3 bases and J by 8 bases, with 16 bases between the two germline ends. CDR3 loop: CASSQGGPGVGELFF. CDR3 nucleotide sequence: TGTGCCAGCAGCCAGGGGGGGCCAGGGGTAGGGGAGCTGTTTTTT.